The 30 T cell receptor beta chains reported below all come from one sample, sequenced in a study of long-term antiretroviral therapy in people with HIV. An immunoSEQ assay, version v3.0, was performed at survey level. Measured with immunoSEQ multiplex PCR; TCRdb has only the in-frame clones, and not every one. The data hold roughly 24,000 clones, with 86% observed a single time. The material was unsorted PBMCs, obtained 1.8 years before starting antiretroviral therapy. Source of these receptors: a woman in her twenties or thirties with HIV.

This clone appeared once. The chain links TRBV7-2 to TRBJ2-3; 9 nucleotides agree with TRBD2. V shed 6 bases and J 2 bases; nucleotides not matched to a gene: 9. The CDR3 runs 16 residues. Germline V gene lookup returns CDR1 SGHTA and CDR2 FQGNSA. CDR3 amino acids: CASRALAGAPTDTQYF. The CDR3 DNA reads TGTGCCAGCAGGGCCTTAGCGGGGGCCCCCACAGATACGCAGTATTTT.

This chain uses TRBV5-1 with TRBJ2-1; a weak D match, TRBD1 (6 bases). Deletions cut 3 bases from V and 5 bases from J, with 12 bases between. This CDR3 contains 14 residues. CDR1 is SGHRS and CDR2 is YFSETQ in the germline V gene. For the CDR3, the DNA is TGCGCCAGCAGCTCAGGACAGTCCGACAATGAGCAGTTCTTC. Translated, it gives CASSSGQSDNEQFF.

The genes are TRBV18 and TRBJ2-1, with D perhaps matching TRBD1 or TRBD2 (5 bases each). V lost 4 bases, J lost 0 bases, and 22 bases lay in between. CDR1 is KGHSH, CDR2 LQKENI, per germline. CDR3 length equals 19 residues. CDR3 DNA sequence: TGTGCCAGCTCACGGGTCTTGCAGGTCCGGGACGACTCCTACAATGAGCAGTTCTTC. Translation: CASSRVLQVRDDSYNEQFF.

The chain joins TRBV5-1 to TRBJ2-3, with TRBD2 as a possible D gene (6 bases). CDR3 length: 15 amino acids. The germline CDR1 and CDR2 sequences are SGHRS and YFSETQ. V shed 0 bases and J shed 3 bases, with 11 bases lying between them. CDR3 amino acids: CASSLGGVNTDTQYF. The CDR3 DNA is TGCGCCAGCAGCTTGGGGGGGGTCAATACAGATACGCAGTATTTT.

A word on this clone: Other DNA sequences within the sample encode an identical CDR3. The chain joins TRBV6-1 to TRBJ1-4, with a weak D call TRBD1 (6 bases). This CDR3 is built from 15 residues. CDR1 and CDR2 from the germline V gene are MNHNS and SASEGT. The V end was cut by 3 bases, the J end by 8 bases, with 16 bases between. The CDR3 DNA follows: TGTGCCAGCAGTGAGATCAGGGGAAGCGGGGAAAAACTGTTTTTT. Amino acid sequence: CASSEIRGSGEKLFF.

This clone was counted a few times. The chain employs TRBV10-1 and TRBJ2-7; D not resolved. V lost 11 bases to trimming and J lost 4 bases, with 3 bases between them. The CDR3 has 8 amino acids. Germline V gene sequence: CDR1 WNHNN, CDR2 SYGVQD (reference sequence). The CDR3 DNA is TGCGCCCTGTACGAGCAGTACGTC. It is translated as CALYEQYV.

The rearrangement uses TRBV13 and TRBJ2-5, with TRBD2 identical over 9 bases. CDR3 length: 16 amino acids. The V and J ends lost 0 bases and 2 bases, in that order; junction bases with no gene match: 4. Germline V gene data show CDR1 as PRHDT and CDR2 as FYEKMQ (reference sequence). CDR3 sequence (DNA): TGTGCCAGCAGCTTAGGGGGTAGCGGGGGACAAGAGACCCAGTACTTC. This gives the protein CASSLGGSGGQETQYF.

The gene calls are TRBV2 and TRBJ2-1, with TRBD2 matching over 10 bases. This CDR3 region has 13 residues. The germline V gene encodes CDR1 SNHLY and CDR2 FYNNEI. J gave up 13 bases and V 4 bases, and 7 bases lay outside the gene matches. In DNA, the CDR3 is TGTGCCAGCAGTGCCAGGGAGCGGGGGGGACAGTTCTTC. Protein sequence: CASSARERGGQFF.

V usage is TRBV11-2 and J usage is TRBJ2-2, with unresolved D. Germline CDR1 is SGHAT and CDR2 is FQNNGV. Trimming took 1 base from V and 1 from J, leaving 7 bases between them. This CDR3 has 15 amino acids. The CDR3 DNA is TGTGCCAGCAGCTTAGGGACGGTGAACACCGGGGAGCTGTTTTTT. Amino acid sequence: CASSLGTVNTGELFF.

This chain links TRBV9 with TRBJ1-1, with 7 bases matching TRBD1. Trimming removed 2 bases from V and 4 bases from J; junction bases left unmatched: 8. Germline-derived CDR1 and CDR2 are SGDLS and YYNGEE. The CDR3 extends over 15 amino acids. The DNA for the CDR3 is TGTGCCAGCAGCGTCGGAACAGGGGCCCCCACTGAAGCTTTCTTT. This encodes CASSVGTGAPTEAFF.

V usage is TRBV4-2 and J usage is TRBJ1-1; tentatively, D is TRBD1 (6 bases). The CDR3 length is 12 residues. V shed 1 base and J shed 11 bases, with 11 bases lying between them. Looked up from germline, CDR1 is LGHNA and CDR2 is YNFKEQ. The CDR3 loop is CASSQVGGTAFF. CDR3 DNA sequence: TGTGCCAGCAGCCAAGTAGGGGGGACGGCTTTCTTT.

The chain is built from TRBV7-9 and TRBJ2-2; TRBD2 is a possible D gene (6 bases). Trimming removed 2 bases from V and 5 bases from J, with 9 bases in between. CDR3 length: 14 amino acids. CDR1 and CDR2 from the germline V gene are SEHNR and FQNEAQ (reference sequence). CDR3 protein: CASSLYGGTGELFF. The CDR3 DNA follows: TGTGCCAGCAGCTTATATGGGGGGACCGGGGAGCTGTTTTTT.

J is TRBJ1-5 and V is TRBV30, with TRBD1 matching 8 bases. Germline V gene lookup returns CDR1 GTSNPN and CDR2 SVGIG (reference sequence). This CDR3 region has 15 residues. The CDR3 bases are TGTGCTGAGGGGACAGGCGGGACGAGCAATCAGCCCCAGCATTTT. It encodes CAEGTGGTSNQPQHF.

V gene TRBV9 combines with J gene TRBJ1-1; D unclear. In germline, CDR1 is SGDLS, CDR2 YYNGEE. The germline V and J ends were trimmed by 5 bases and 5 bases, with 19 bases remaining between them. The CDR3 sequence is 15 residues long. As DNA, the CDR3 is TGTGCCAGCAGAAACGATTGGCGGGGAGGAACTGAAGCTTTCTTT. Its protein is CASRNDWRGGTEAFF.

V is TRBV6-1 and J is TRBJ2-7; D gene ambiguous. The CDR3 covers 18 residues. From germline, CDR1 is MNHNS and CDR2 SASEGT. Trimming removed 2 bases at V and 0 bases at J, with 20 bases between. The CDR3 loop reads CASSELAPEWVHSYEQYV. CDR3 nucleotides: TGTGCCAGCAGTGAATTGGCCCCCGAATGGGTCCACTCCTACGAGCAGTACGTC.

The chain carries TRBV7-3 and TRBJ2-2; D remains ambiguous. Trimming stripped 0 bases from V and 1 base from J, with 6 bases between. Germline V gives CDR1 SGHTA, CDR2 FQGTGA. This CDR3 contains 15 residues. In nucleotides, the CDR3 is TGTGCCAGCAGCTTAACGGCAGGGAACACCGGGGAGCTGTTTTTT. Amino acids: CASSLTAGNTGELFF.

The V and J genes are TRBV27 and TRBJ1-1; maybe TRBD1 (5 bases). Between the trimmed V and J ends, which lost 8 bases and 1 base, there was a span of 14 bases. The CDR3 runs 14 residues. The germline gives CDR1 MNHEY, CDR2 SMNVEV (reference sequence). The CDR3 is CASLTRGGNTEAFF. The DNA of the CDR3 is TGTGCCAGCCTCACCCGGGGGGGGAACACTGAAGCTTTCTTT.

CDR3 DNA: TGTGCCAGCAGTCGCGGCGGACGGCAAGAGACCCAGTACTTC. As protein: CASSRGGRQETQYF. The V and J genes are TRBV7-8 and TRBJ2-5, with D unresolved. The germline V and J ends were trimmed by 6 bases and 2 bases, with 13 bases remaining between them. CDR3 length: 14 amino acids. Germline V gene lookup returns CDR1 SGHVS and CDR2 FQNEAQ.

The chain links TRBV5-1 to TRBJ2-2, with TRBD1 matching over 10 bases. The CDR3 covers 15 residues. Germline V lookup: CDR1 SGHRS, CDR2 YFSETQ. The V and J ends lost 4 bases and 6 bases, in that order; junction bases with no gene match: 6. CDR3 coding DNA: TGCGCCAGCAGCACCCGGGACAGGGGATCCGGGGAGCTGTTTTTT. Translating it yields CASSTRDRGSGELFF.

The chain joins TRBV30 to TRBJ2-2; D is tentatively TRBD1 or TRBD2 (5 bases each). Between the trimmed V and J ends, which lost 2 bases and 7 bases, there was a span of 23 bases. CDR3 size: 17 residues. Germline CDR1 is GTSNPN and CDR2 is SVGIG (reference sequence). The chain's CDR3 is CAWSFNFVRGDDGELFF. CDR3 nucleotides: TGTGCCTGGAGTTTTAACTTTGTACGAGGGGATGACGGGGAGCTGTTTTTT.

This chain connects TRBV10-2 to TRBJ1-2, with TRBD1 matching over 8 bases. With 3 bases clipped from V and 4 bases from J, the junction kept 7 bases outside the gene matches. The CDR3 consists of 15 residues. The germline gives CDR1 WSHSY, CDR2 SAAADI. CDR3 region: CASSDVGQGTYGYTF. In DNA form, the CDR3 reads TGCGCCAGCAGTGATGTAGGACAGGGAACCTATGGCTACACCTTC.

Here the CDR3 DNA reads TGTGCCAGTAGTATTGGGGGCACAGCCTATTATGGCTACACCTTC. It encodes CASSIGGTAYYGYTF. V gene TRBV19 combines with J gene TRBJ1-2, with D maybe TRBD1 (6 bases). CDR3 length: 15 amino acids. Germline V gene lookup returns CDR1 LNHDA and CDR2 SQIVND (reference sequence). The V and J ends lost 3 bases and 5 bases respectively, with 16 bases between them. Full variable domain (rest looked up from reference TRBV19 and TRBJ1-2): DGGITQSPKYLFRKEGQNVTLSCEQNLNHDAMYWYRQDPGQGLRLIYYSQIVNDFQKGDIAEGYSVSREKKESFPLTVTSAQKNPTAFYLCASSIGGTAYYGYTFGSGTRLTVV.

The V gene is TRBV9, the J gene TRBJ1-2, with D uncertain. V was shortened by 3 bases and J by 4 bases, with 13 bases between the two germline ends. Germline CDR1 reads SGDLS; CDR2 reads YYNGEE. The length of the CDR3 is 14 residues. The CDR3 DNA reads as TGTGCCAGCAGCGCTCAGGTTAACAGCTATGGCTACACCTTC. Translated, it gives CASSAQVNSYGYTF.

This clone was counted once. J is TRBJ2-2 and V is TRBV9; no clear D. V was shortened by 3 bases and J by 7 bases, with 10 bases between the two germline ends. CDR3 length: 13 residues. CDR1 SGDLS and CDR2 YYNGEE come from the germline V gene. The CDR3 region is CASSGQSGGELFF. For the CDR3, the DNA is TGTGCCAGCAGCGGTCAGAGTGGCGGGGAGCTGTTTTTT.

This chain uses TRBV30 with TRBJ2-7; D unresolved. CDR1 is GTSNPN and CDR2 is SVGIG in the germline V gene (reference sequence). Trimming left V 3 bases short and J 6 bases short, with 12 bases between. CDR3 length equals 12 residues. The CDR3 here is CAWRGRIGEQYF. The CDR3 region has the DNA TGTGCCTGGAGAGGCCGGATCGGCGAGCAGTACTTC.

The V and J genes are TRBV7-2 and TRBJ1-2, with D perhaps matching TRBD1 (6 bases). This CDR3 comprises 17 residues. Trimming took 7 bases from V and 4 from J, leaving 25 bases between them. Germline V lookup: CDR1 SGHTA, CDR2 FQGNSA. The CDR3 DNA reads TGTGCCAGCACCCGACCTTCCGGACAGTACCGTAGCTATGGCTACACCTTC. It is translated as CASTRPSGQYRSYGYTF.

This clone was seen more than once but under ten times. The CDR3 DNA sequence: TGTGCCAGCATCCTAGCGGCTGGTTACAATGAGCAGTTCTTC. This sequence encodes CASILAAGYNEQFF. The chain couples TRBV6-5 to TRBJ2-1; TRBD2 matches at 7 bases. Germline lookup yields CDR1 MNHEY and CDR2 SVGAGI. Germline trimming cut 7 bases from V and 4 bases from J; bases unmatched to any gene: 7. This CDR3 region has 14 residues.

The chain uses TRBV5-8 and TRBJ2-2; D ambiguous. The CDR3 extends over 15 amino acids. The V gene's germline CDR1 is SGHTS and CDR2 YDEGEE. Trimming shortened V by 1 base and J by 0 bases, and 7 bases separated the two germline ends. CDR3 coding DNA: TGTGCCAGCAGCTTGTTTACAACGAACACCGGGGAGCTGTTTTTT. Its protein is CASSLFTTNTGELFF.

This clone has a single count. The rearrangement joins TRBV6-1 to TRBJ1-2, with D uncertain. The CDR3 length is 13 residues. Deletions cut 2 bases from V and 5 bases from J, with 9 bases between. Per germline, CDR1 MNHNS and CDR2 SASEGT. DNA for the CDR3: TGTGCCAGCAGTGAATTTTCAGAATATGGCTACACCTTC. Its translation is CASSEFSEYGYTF.

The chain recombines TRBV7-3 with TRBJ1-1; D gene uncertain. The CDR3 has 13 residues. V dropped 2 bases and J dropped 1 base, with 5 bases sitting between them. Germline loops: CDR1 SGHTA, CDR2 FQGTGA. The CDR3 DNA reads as TGTGCCAGCAGCTTAGGCCAGAACACTGAAGCTTTCTTT. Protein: CASSLGQNTEAFF.